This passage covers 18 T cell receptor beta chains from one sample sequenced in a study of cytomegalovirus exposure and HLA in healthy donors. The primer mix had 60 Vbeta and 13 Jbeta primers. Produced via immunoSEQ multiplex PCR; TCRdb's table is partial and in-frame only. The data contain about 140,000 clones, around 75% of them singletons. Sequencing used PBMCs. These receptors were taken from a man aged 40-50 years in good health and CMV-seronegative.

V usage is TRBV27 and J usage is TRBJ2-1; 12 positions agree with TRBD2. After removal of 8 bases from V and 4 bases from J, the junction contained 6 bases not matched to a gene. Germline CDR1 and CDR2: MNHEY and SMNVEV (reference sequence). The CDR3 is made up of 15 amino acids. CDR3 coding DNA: TGTGCCAGCCTTACTAGCGGGGGGCCGTACAATGAGCAGTTCTTC. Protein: CASLTSGGPYNEQFF.

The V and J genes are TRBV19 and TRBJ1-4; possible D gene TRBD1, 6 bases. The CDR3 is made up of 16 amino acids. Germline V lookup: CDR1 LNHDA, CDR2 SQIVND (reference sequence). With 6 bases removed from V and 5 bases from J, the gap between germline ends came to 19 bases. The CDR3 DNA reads TGTGCCAGTAGACATACAGGGACGGATGTCAATGAAAAACTGTTTTTT. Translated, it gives CASRHTGTDVNEKLFF. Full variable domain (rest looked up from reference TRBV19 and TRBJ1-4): DGGITQSPKYLFRKEGQNVTLSCEQNLNHDAMYWYRQDPGQGLRLIYYSQIVNDFQKGDIAEGYSVSREKKESFPLTVTSAQKNPTAFYLCASRHTGTDVNEKLFFGSGTQLSVL.

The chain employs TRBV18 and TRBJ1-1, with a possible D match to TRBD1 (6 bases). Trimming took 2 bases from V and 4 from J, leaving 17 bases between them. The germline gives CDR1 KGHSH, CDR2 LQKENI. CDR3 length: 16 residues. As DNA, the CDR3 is TGTGCCAGCTCACCAAGGTTGGGGGGGCTAGGCACTGAAGCTTTCTTT. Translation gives CASSPRLGGLGTEAFF.

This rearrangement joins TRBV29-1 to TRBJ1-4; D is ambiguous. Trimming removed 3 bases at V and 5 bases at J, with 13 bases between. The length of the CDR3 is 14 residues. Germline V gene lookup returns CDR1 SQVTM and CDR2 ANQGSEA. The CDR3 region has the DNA TGCAGCGTTGATCTTAGAGGCCCCAATGAAAAACTGTTTTTT. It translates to CSVDLRGPNEKLFF.

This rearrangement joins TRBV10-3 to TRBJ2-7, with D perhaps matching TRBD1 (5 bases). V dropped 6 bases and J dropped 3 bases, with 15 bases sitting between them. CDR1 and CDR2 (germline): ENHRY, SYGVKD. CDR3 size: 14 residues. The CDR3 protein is CAISPDTFSYEQYF. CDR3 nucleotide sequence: TGTGCCATCAGCCCGGACACATTCAGCTACGAGCAGTACTTC.

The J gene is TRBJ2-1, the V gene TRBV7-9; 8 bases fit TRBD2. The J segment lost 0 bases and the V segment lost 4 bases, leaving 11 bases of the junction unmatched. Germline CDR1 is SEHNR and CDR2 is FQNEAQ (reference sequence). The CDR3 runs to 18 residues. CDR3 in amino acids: CASSYPFRGLGSYNEQFF. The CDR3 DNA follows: TGTGCCAGCAGCTACCCGTTTAGGGGACTAGGCTCCTACAATGAGCAGTTCTTC.

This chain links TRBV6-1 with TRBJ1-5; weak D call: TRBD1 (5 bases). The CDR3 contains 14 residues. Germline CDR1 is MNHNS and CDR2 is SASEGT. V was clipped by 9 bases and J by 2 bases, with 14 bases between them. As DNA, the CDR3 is TGTGCCAGTCGGGGGAGGGAAGGCAATCAGCCCCAGCATTTT. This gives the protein CASRGREGNQPQHF.

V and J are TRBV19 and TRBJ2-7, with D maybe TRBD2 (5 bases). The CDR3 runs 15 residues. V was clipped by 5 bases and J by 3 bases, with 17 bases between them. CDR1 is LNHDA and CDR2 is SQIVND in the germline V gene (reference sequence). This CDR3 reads CASSAPSGVDYEQYF. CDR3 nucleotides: TGTGCCAGTAGTGCCCCGTCCGGGGTGGACTACGAGCAGTACTTC.

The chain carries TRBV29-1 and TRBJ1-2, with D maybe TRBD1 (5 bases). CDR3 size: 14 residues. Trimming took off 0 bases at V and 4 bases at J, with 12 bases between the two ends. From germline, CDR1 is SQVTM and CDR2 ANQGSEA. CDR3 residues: CSVEDLGRAYGYTF. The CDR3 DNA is TGCAGCGTTGAAGATCTGGGCAGGGCCTATGGCTACACCTTC.

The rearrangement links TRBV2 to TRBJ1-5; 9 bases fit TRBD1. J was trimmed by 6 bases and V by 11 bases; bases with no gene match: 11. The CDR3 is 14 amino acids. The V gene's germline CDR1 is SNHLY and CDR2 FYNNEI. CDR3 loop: CACTPQGASQPQHF. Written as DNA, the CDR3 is TGTGCCTGCACACCACAGGGGGCGAGTCAGCCCCAGCATTTT.

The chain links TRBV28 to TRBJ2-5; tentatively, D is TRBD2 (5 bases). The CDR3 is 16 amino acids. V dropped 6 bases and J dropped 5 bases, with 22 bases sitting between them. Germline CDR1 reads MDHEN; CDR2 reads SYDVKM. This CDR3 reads CASRITRGFLTETQYF. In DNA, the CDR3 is TGTGCCAGCAGAATCACCCGGGGTTTTTTGACGGAGACCCAGTACTTC. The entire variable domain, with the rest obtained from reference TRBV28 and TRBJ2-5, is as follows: DVKVTQSSRYLVKRTGEKVFLECVQDMDHENMFWYRQDPGLGLRLIYFSYDVKMKEKGDIPEGYSVSREKKERFSLILESASTNQTSMYLCASRITRGFLTETQYFGPGTRLLVL.

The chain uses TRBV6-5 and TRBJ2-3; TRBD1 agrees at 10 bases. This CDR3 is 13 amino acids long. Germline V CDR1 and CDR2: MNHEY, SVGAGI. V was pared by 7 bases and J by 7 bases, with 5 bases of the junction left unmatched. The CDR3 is CASKTGGFYTQYF. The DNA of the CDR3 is TGTGCCAGCAAGACAGGGGGCTTTTATACGCAGTATTTT.

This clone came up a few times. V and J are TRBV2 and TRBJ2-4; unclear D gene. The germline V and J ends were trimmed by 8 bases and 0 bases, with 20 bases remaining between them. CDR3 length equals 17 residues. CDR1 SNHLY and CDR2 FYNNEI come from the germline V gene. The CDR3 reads CASLDLADLLAKNIQYF. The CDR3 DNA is TGTGCCAGCTTAGACTTGGCAGACCTTTTAGCCAAAAACATTCAGTACTTC.

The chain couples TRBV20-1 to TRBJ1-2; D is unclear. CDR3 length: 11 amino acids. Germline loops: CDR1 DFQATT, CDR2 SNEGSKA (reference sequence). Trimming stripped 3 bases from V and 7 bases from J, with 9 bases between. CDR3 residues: CSASTPGGYTF. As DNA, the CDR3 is TGCAGTGCTAGCACGCCCGGTGGCTACACCTTC.

In nucleotides, the CDR3 is TGTGCCAGCAGCTTAGGCGCCACAGCGGGGGGGCGCGGAGATACGCAGTATTTT. This gives the protein CASSLGATAGGRGDTQYF. V is TRBV7-2 and J is TRBJ2-3, with 10 bases that match TRBD2. The length of the CDR3 is 18 residues. Losses at the gene ends were 1 base for V and 5 bases for J; bases not matched to a gene: 12. Germline CDR1 is SGHTA and CDR2 is FQGNSA.

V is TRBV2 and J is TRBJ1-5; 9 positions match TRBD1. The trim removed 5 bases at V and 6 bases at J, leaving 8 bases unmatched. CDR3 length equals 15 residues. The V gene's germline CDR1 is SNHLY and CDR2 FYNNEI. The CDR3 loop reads CASSLQRQGGQPQHF. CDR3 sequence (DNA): TGTGCCAGCAGTCTCCAACGACAGGGGGGTCAGCCCCAGCATTTT.

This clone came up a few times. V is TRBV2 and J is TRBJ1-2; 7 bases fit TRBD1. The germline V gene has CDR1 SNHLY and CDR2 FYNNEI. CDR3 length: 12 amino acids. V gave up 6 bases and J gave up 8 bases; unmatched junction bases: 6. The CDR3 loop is CASSGDSPGYTF. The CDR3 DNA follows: TGTGCCAGCAGCGGGGACAGTCCAGGCTACACCTTC.

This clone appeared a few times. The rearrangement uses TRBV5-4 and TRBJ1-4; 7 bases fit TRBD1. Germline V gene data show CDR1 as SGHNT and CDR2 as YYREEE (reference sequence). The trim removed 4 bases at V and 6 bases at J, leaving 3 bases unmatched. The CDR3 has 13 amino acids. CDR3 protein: CASSPGQDEKLFF. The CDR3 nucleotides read TGTGCCAGCAGCCCAGGACAGGATGAAAAACTGTTTTTT.